This TCR beta chain was recorded in a study of T-cell reconstitution after alpha-beta-depleted transplantation in children. Unique molecular identifiers were used to barcode this TCRbeta library. TCRdb processed the PCR reads anew with MiXCR; each CDR3 protein has one entry. The sample includes 500,000 to 600,000 distinct CDR3 sequences, approximately 20% of them seen just once. V lost 5 bases and J lost 6, with 14 bases in between. Germline-derived CDR1 and CDR2 are SGHNT and YENEEA. The CDR3 totals 13 residues. This TCR was sampled from a human donor who donated a stem cell graft to a child with acute lymphoblastic leukemia. Here the sequenced sample was PBMCs from the stem cell graft donor, taken from the stem cell graft. The rearrangement joins TRBV11-3 to TRBJ2-7; D might be TRBD2 (6 bases). The CDR3 here is CASSAGPHLEQYF. In nucleotides, the CDR3 is TGTGCCAGCAGCGCGGGACCTCACCTCGAGCAGTACTTC. The full variable domain, in which reference TRBV11-3 and TRBJ2-7 provide the parts outside the CDR3, is EAGVVQSPRYKIIEKKQPVAFWCNPISGHNTLYWYLQNLGQGPELLIRYENEEAVDDSQLPKDRFSAERLKGVDSTLKIQPAELGDSAVYLCASSAGPHLEQYFGPGTRLTVT.